This TCR beta chain was recorded in a study of cytomegalovirus exposure and HLA in healthy donors. CDR1 SQVTM and CDR2 ANQGSEA come from the germline V gene. CDR3 length equals 14 residues. Losses at the gene ends were 5 bases for V and 9 bases for J; bases not matched to a gene: 7. Concerning this clone itself: Its antigen is unknown.

General study points: Segments of the TCR beta V type were, in most cases, productive about 90% or about 30% of the time in an earlier analysis. Immune exposure data for these donors was limited to CMV serostatus. A list of 150 or so TCR beta chains associated with cytomegalovirus was given. In a later analysis, HLA-associated beta chains showed higher expansion and lower generation probabilities than comparable chains.

It was with 60 Vbeta and 13 Jbeta primers that the PCR ran. TCRdb's copy holds only in-frame clones and misses some; the assay was immunoSEQ multiplex PCR. The table has some 170,000 clones, roughly 77% seen once. The receptor's source is a man between 18 and 29 years old in good health and CMV-seropositive. The sample was PBMCs. The chain uses TRBV29-1 and TRBJ2-1, with TRBD2 identical over 13 bases. CDR3 sequence reads: CSVQTSGRTGEQFF. CDR3 bases: TGCAGCGTTCAGACTAGCGGGAGGACCGGTGAGCAGTTCTTC.